This T cell receptor (beta chain) appears in the sequencing data of a study of tumor T cells in aggressive B-cell lymphoma. CDR1 is SQVTM, CDR2 ANQGSEA, per germline. Between the trimmed V and J ends, which lost 7 bases and 3 bases, there was a span of 12 bases. The CDR3 contains 12 residues. Measured with immunoSEQ multiplex PCR; TCRdb has only the in-frame clones, and not every one. This table holds around 8,400 clones, roughly four fifths found once. Source material: tumor tissue. J is TRBJ1-2 and V is TRBV29-1; D is perhaps TRBD1 (5 bases). This clonotype originated in an adult with diffuse large B cell lymphoma. CDR3 sequence (DNA): TGCAGCGCCTTGGGGGGTGACTATGGCTACACCTTC. Protein: CSALGGDYGYTF.